This T cell receptor (beta chain) is drawn from a study of cytotoxic CD8 clonotypes in ibrutinib-treated CLL (dated by TCRdb to about 2021). Describing the broader study: The cohort had 11 relapsed/refractory and around 15 treatment-naive patients; approximately 17 were IGHV unmutated. Responses were partial in approximately 24 patients and complete in 2; after median about 70 months follow-up, some 15 stayed in remission and about 12 progressed. Samples at response were collected after a median of about 12 months of treatment, with a range of about 6 to 36 months. An average of around 260,000 productive templates and 94,082 productive rearrangements was obtained per sample. Of the 90 or so participants in the trial, approximately 25 had longitudinal samples available. Cryopreserved peripheral blood mononuclear cells were collected at three points: before therapy, at response, and at either sustained remission or disease progression. Every sample from remission and from progressive disease was obtained while the patients were still on ibrutinib. General findings and caveats noted by the study authors: Baseline clonality exceeded that of age-matched healthy donors and correlated strongly with circulating CD8+ T-cell counts. Sampling times were not matched between sustained-remission and progressing patients, and lymph node repertoires were not studied. Clonality rose at ibrutinib response, remained stable during sustained remission, and dropped back toward baseline at progression. Public clonotypes were rare and either contracted or stayed stable during treatment, and the rise in clonality at ibrutinib response reflected the expansion of private clonotypes.

In light of the paper, this sample's time point label describes: progressive disease on ibrutinib. For TCR beta library preparation, around 2 micrograms of genomic DNA were isolated from cryopreserved PBMCs. High-throughput TCR beta sequencing was performed on longitudinal blood samples from CLL patients receiving ibrutinib monotherapy. Patients were enrolled in a phase 2 open-label single-center ibrutinib monotherapy trial. On a MiSeq, deep resolution sequencing aimed for a depth between 1 in 1 million and 1 in 200,000 T cells, with each clonotype covered approximately 9.8x on average. The immunoSEQ hsTCRB Kit was used to generate TCR beta libraries. As for how the authors treated the data: Data were analyzed with ImmunoSEQ Data Assistant and ImmunoSEQ Analyzer, with V, D and J genes assigned per IMGT definitions. Clonality, which ranges from 0 to 1, was calculated by subtracting the normalized Shannon entropy of productive rearrangement frequencies from one. Public clonotype analysis was restricted to overrepresented clonotypes comprising at least 0.05% of each patient's repertoire. Approximately 12 repertoires from age-matched healthy donors, obtained from immuneACCESS, served as clonality controls. Entries here come from immuneACCESS through TCRdb and include only in-frame sequences with V and J called. Some clones fail to appear in such tables; in the studies checked, an unresolved V gene covers under half of the shortfall, and the cause of the remainder is unknown. V and J calls and clone size are given by that table; D and trimming were obtained from the DNA. The sample contains over 30,000 clones, about 65% of them found a single time. Clones ranked in the top ten supply 6.5% to 8% of the sample.

Of note for this clone: This clone's antigen is unknown. Per-nucleotide qualities are absent, and no much larger clonotype sits a single base away.

This clonotype was obtained from a human donor with chronic lymphocytic leukemia. This sample comprised PBMCs, obtained at disease progression, from a patient treated with ibrutinib.

CDR3 reads: CASSSRPGQPVQYF. The nucleotides read TGTGCCAGCAGTTCCCGGCCGGGACAGCCGGTTCAGTACTTC. Recombination connected TRBV6-6 to TRBJ2-4, with 7 bases in between that match TRBD1. Germline trimming: 4 bases from V, 11 bases from J; junction bases outside gene matches: 11. Including the terminal cysteine and phenylalanine, the CDR3 comprises 14 residues. Only CDR3 DNA is held: 42 bases, read in frame from base 1. CDR1 and CDR2 are drawn from the germline V gene (reference sequence): MNHNY, SVGAGI.